The rows below give T cell receptor beta chains drawn from one sample of a study of blood T cells in healthy people across ages. Each CDR3 protein is one row after TCRdb ran MiXCR on the 5' RACE reads. The table records 1,500,000 or so distinct CDR3 sequences, approximately 43% of them present only once. Sequenced input: blood. The receptor source for this set is a woman between 18 and 29 years old in good health. CDR3s include the opening cysteine and the closing phenylalanine or tryptophan. D genes are given only for firm matches. Some rows have no size entry. The others give once, few or many, or a class for an expanded clone.

D	V	size	J	CDR3	DNA
TRBD2	TRBV29-1	NA	TRBJ2-1	CSISIAGHYNEQFF	TGCAGCATCTCTATAGCGGGGCACTACAATGAGCAGTTCTTC
NA	TRBV20-1	many	TRBJ2-7	CSARRDSYEQYF	TGCAGTGCTAGGCGGGACTCCTACGAGCAGTACTTC
NA	TRBV5-1	NA	TRBJ2-7	CASSPRTAFSNEQYF	TGCGCCAGCAGCCCCAGGACAGCCTTTAGCAATGAGCAGTACTTC
NA	TRBV27	many	TRBJ2-1	CASSSGVSSYNEQFF	TGTGCCAGCAGTTCCGGCGTTAGCTCCTACAATGAGCAGTTCTTC
NA	TRBV7-9	NA	TRBJ1-1	CASRHQWGAKTNTEAFF	TGTGCCAGCAGGCATCAATGGGGGGCTAAAACCAACACTGAAGCTTTCTTT
NA	TRBV29-1	NA	TRBJ2-7	CSVDLGTEQYF	TGCAGCGTTGATCTGGGAACCGAGCAGTACTTC
TRBD2	TRBV20-1	NA	TRBJ2-1	CSASLAGGSTEQFF	TGCAGTGCTAGTCTAGCGGGAGGTAGTACTGAGCAGTTCTTC
NA	TRBV14	once	TRBJ1-5	CASSQGGSVPQPQHF	TGTGCCAGCAGCCAGGGAGGGTCCGTACCTCAGCCCCAGCATTTT
NA	TRBV20-1	NA	TRBJ1-2	CGGVQGNYGYTF	TGCGGGGGAGTTCAGGGGAACTATGGCTACACCTTC
NA	TRBV15	NA	TRBJ2-7	CATSKRQALSYEQYF	TGTGCCACCAGCAAGAGACAGGCCCTCTCCTACGAGCAGTACTTC
NA	TRBV7-9	few	TRBJ1-4	CASSLSFNEKLFF	TGTGCCAGCAGCCTCAGCTTTAATGAAAAACTGTTTTTT
NA	TRBV5-1	NA	TRBJ2-7	CASSPEGGSYNEQYF	TGCGCCAGCAGCCCCGAGGGGGGCTCCTACAATGAGCAGTACTTC
NA	TRBV7-8	few	TRBJ2-5	CASTPGETQYF	TGTGCCAGCACCCCCGGGGAGACCCAGTACTTC
NA	TRBV4-1	NA	TRBJ2-7	CASSLRGTATFYEQYF	TGCGCCAGCAGCCTCCGCGGGACAGCTACCTTCTACGAGCAGTACTTC
TRBD2	TRBV25-1	few	TRBJ2-7	CASGGGGSRSYEQYF	TGTGCCAGCGGGGGTGGCGGGAGCCGCTCCTACGAGCAGTACTTC
NA	TRBV27	NA	TRBJ2-3	CASSLTRSDMQYF	TGTGCCAGCAGTTTAACTAGGTCGGATATGCAGTATTTT
TRBD1	TRBV30	few	TRBJ2-5	CAWSGGWQETQYF	TGTGCCTGGTCAGGGGGCTGGCAAGAGACCCAGTACTTC
NA	TRBV27	few	TRBJ2-7	CASSLGGDSAYEQYF	TGTGCCAGCAGTTTAGGGGGGGACAGCGCCTACGAGCAGTACTTC
NA	TRBV7-9	few	TRBJ1-2	CAGGGDGYTF	TGTGCTGGGGGAGGTGATGGCTACACCTTC
NA	TRBV5-1	few	TRBJ2-7	CASSLATGGYGTWQYF	TGCGCCAGCAGCTTGGCGACAGGTGGGTATGGAACATGGCAGTACTTC
NA	TRBV7-9	NA	TRBJ1-6	CASSPQRRGSSPLHF	TGTGCCAGCAGCCCCCAAAGGCGCGGAAGTTCACCCCTCCACTTT
TRBD2	TRBV20-1	few	TRBJ2-1	CSAGSVTGLAGAYEQFF	TGCAGTGCTGGATCCGTAACGGGACTAGCGGGAGCATATGAGCAGTTCTTC
TRBD1	TRBV12-3/TRBV12-4	NA	TRBJ1-6	CASTVTGWVSPLHF	TGTGCCAGCACTGTGACAGGGTGGGTTTCACCCCTCCACTTT